This TCR beta chain is from a study of blood T cell repertoires in COVID-19. Study-wide background: Donors in the United States, Italy and Spain gave samples during acute or convalescent COVID-19. From T cells, B-cell-depleted T cells, or PBMCs came the material, which was cDNA or gDNA.

Losses at the gene ends were 5 bases for V and 4 bases for J; bases not matched to a gene: 9. Germline values: CDR1 SEHNR, CDR2 FQNEAQ (reference sequence). The CDR3 is made up of 17 amino acids. Original analysis: Quantification of nucleated cells was approximated via reference gene primer amplification. Repertoires were generated with immunoSEQ multiplex PCR, while TCRdb's copy carries only in-frame clones and drops some. That table furnishes V, J and clone size, whereas the DNA furnished D and trimming. The data show approximately 240,000 clones, around four fifths seen once. The chain uses TRBV7-9 and TRBJ2-1, with 12 bases that match TRBD2. The sequence derives from a woman in her sixties who had recovered from COVID-19. Specimen: peripheral blood. The CDR3: CASSLSIGTSGYNEQFF. CDR3 bases: TGTGCCAGCAGCCTGTCAATCGGGACTAGCGGGTACAATGAGCAGTTCTTC.